The 30 T cell receptor beta chains below come from one sample, sequenced in a study of shared clonotypes between healthy human individuals. Measured with immunoSEQ multiplex PCR; TCRdb has only the in-frame clones, and not every one. This table has about 460,000 clones, around 77% appearing once. Specimen: PBMCs. Receptors were obtained from a woman in her thirties or forties in good health. Some clones in this sample may be carry-over from other donors' samples.

The rearrangement joins TRBV27 to TRBJ2-7; a weak D match, TRBD1 (6 bases). The V end lost 4 bases, the J end lost 3 bases, and 10 bases lay between the germline ends. CDR3 length equals 13 residues. Germline assignment: CDR1 MNHEY and CDR2 SMNVEV (reference sequence). Here the CDR3 reads CASSYRALYEQYF. The CDR3 DNA is TGTGCCAGCAGTTACAGGGCCCTCTACGAGCAGTACTTC.

On this clone: The same CDR3 is also encoded by other DNA sequences in this sample. The chain is built from TRBV18 and TRBJ2-7; D remains unclear. The germline CDR1 and CDR2 sequences are KGHSH and LQKENI. Trimming left V 1 base short and J 4 bases short, with 5 bases between. The CDR3 sequence is 12 residues long. The DNA of the CDR3 is TGTGCCAGCTCACCACTTCCATACGAGCAGTACTTC. This gives the protein CASSPLPYEQYF.

This sequence joins TRBV28 and TRBJ1-2; 7 bases are a match to TRBD1. Germline CDR1 reads MDHEN; CDR2 reads SYDVKM. The ends lost 2 bases at V and 8 bases at J; junction bases unmatched: 8. The CDR3 is 14 residues long. CDR3 in DNA: TGTGCCAGCAGTTTAGGCACAGGGGTTGGAGGCTACACCTTC. This codes for CASSLGTGVGGYTF.

The chain links TRBV19 to TRBJ2-3; D is perhaps TRBD2 (5 bases). Germline values: CDR1 LNHDA, CDR2 SQIVND (reference sequence). V was cut by 5 bases and J by 6 bases, with 18 bases left in between. The CDR3 is made up of 15 amino acids. In nucleotides, the CDR3 is TGTGCCAGTAGTCGCCGGCTTCCCGGCGGGGATACGCAGTATTTT. Translation: CASSRRLPGGDTQYF.

The chain has TRBV4-2 and TRBJ1-1, with TRBD1 matching over 8 bases. Germline lookup yields CDR1 LGHNA and CDR2 YNFKEQ. This CDR3 has 16 amino acids. With V trimmed by 3 bases and J by 4 bases, 10 bases remained unmatched. Written as DNA, the CDR3 is TGTGCCAGCAGCCACGCTGGACAGGGTTTCGGCACTGAAGCTTTCTTT. It codes for CASSHAGQGFGTEAFF.

This chain joins TRBV30 and TRBJ1-6; 7 bases match TRBD1. After removal of 4 bases from V and 9 bases from J, the junction contained 9 bases not matched to a gene. The CDR3 length is 14 residues. CDR1 and CDR2 from the germline V gene are GTSNPN and SVGIG (reference sequence). The CDR3 bases are TGTGCCTGGACCGAAGGGGGCGCAGGTTCACCCCTCCACTTT. It codes for CAWTEGGAGSPLHF.

The chain recombines TRBV27 with TRBJ1-1; D ambiguous. The V gene lost 5 bases and the J gene lost 8 bases, with 15 bases spanning the gap. The CDR3 has 13 residues. Germline V lookup: CDR1 MNHEY, CDR2 SMNVEV (reference sequence). DNA of the CDR3: TGTGCCAGCAGTGCCACCCCTACAGCAGAAGCTTTCTTT. Amino acid sequence: CASSATPTAEAFF.

Notes on this clone: A much larger clone lies one base from this, so it may be a read error. The V call is TRBV5-4, the J call TRBJ2-5, with a weak D call TRBD1 (6 bases). The CDR3 length is 17 residues. Germline lookup yields CDR1 SGHNT and CDR2 YYREEE (reference sequence). V dropped 0 bases and J dropped 3 bases, with 18 bases sitting between them. Here the CDR3 DNA reads TGTGCCAGCAGCTTGGACGGCAGGGGAAGCCTTAAAGAGACCCAGTACTTC. This encodes CASSLDGRGSLKETQYF.

This rearrangement joins TRBV13 to TRBJ2-7; D is unclear. The CDR3 loop spans 14 amino acids. From germline, CDR1 is PRHDT and CDR2 FYEKMQ (reference sequence). Trimming took off 3 bases at V and 0 bases at J, with 9 bases between the two ends. CDR3 nucleotide sequence: TGTGCCAGCAGCTTTGGGGTCTTCTCCTACGAGCAGTACTTC. Its protein product is CASSFGVFSYEQYF.

The V and J genes are TRBV4-2 and TRBJ2-2; 11 nucleotides align to TRBD2. Per germline, CDR1 LGHNA and CDR2 YNFKEQ. The V gene end was trimmed by 3 bases and the J gene end by 0 bases; junction bases not matched to a gene: 9. This CDR3 is built from 19 residues. The CDR3 bases are TGTGCCAGCAGCCACCGAGCTTCGACTAGCGGGACGAACACCGGGGAGCTGTTTTTT. Amino acid sequence: CASSHRASTSGTNTGELFF.

The chain joins TRBV27 to TRBJ2-2; possible D gene TRBD2, 7 bases. Germline V gene sequence: CDR1 MNHEY, CDR2 SMNVEV (reference sequence). The CDR3 runs 14 residues. Trimming cost V 9 bases and J 5 bases, with 16 bases left between them. The CDR3 DNA is TGTGCCAGTGGGGGCGGGAGTATGACCGGGGAGCTGTTTTTT. Translation gives CASGGGSMTGELFF.

A word on this clone: This could be a read error, since a much larger clone is one nucleotide away. This chain links TRBV7-3 with TRBJ2-2; tentatively, D is TRBD1 or TRBD2 (5 bases each). CDR3 length equals 13 residues. CDR1 is SGHTA and CDR2 is FQGTGA in the germline V gene. In nucleotides, the CDR3 is TGTGCCAGCAGCTTAAAGGACACCGGGGAGCTGTCTTTT. This translates into CASSLKDTGELSF.

The chain uses TRBV7-9 and TRBJ2-5; TRBD1 matches 10 bases. V was pared by 5 bases and J by 3 bases, with 3 bases of the junction left unmatched. Looked up from germline, CDR1 is SEHNR and CDR2 is FQNEAQ (reference sequence). This CDR3 has 14 residues. The CDR3 here is CASSPGTGEETQYF. DNA of the CDR3: TGTGCCAGCAGCCCCGGGACAGGGGAAGAGACCCAGTACTTC. The variable domain in full, with the rest retrieved from reference TRBV7-9 and TRBJ2-5, is DTGVSQNPRHKITKRGQNVTFRCDPISEHNRLYWYRQTLGQGPEFLTYFQNEAQLEKSRLLSDRFSAERPKGSFSTLEIQRTEQGDSAMYLCASSPGTGEETQYFGPGTRLLVL.

This chain connects TRBV5-1 to TRBJ1-5, with D perhaps matching TRBD1 (6 bases). The V and J ends lost 4 bases and 6 bases respectively, with 8 bases between them. In germline, CDR1 is SGHRS, CDR2 YFSETQ. The CDR3 loop spans 12 amino acids. The CDR3 DNA reads as TGCGCCAGCAGCGAGACAGGTCAGCCCCAGCATTTT. This codes for CASSETGQPQHF. The complete variable domain, with remaining parts taken from reference TRBV5-1 and TRBJ1-5, reads KAGVTQTPRYLIKTRGQQVTLSCSPISGHRSVSWYQQTPGQGLQFLFEYFSETQRNKGNFPGRFSGRQFSNSRSEMNVSTLELGDSALYLCASSETGQPQHFGDGTRLSIL.

Comments on this clone: Given a far larger clone just one base away, this is likely a sequencing read error. Other nucleotide sequences in the sample specify the same CDR3. The chain uses TRBV11-2 and TRBJ2-7; tentative D call: TRBD2 (5 bases). CDR1 and CDR2 from the germline V gene are SGHAT and FQNNGV. The CDR3 extends over 14 amino acids. The CDR3 loop is CASSLVDGKYEQYF. As DNA, the CDR3 is TGTGCAAGCAGCTTAGTAGACGGGAAATACGAGCAGTACTTC.

This CDR3 is CAWSDTPTGMQFF. CDR3 in DNA: TGTGCCTGGAGTGACACACCGACAGGGATGCAGTTCTTC. The chain uses TRBV30 and TRBJ2-1; 7 positions match TRBD1. This CDR3 is built from 13 residues. From germline, CDR1 is GTSNPN and CDR2 SVGIG (reference sequence). The V and J ends lost 1 base and 12 bases, in that order; junction bases with no gene match: 9.

Worth noting for this clone: This probably arose from a read error, given a far larger clone one base away. This chain connects TRBV9 to TRBJ2-7; 7 positions match TRBD1. Germline CDR1 and CDR2: SGDLS and YYNGEE. V lost 3 bases, J lost 9 bases, and 15 bases stayed unmatched. This CDR3 is built from 15 residues. CDR3 sequence (DNA): TGTGCCAGCAGCGCCGCAGGGGGTTCTTCGAACGGGCAGTACTTC. Residues: CASSAAGGSSNGQYF.

This clone was detected many times. This chain connects TRBV10-2 to TRBJ1-3; 10 bases are a match to TRBD1. Germline V gene data show CDR1 as WSHSY and CDR2 as SAAADI. The trim removed 3 bases at V and 2 bases at J, leaving 1 base unmatched. This CDR3 region has 15 residues. The CDR3 DNA sequence: TGCGCCAGCAGTGATGGACAGGGGGCTGGAAACACCATATATTTT. Residues: CASSDGQGAGNTIYF.

The chain combines TRBV28 with TRBJ2-5, with D possibly being TRBD1 or TRBD2 (5 bases each). CDR3 length: 14 amino acids. The germline CDR1 and CDR2 sequences are MDHEN and SYDVKM. V shed 6 bases and J shed 2 bases, with 13 bases lying between them. In DNA form, the CDR3 reads TGTGCCAGCAGGCCTACCGGGGCTCAAGAGACCCAGTACTTC. This encodes CASRPTGAQETQYF.

V usage is TRBV2 and J usage is TRBJ1-1; a possible D gene is TRBD1 (6 bases). The CDR3 spans 14 residues. V was pared by 1 base and J by 8 bases, with 14 bases between. The germline V gene encodes CDR1 SNHLY and CDR2 FYNNEI. The CDR3 is CASSEGWDKKEAFF. The CDR3 region has the DNA TGTGCCAGCAGTGAAGGGTGGGACAAAAAAGAAGCTTTCTTT.

The V gene is TRBV4-1, the J gene TRBJ2-1; D unclear. The CDR3 has 15 residues. CDR1 and CDR2 (germline): MGHRA, YSYEKL. V gave up 0 bases and J gave up 8 bases, with 14 bases separating them. In DNA, the CDR3 is TGCGCCAGCAGCCAAGAACGTTATCAGTCTTATGAGCAGTTCTTC. As protein: CASSQERYQSYEQFF.

The V gene is TRBV25-1, the J gene TRBJ2-1; perhaps D is TRBD1 or TRBD2 (6 bases each). Germline V gene sequence: CDR1 MGHDK, CDR2 SYGVNS. V lost 3 bases and J lost 7, with 19 bases in between. CDR3 length equals 16 residues. The CDR3 reads CASSDSGRKRGNEQFF. CDR3 nucleotides: TGTGCCAGCAGTGACTCCGGGAGAAAGAGGGGGAATGAGCAGTTCTTC.

The chain has TRBV7-2 and TRBJ2-2; 7 bases map to TRBD2. Germline V gene sequence: CDR1 SGHTA, CDR2 FQGNSA. There are 14 residues in the CDR3. J gave up 5 bases and V 8 bases, and 8 bases lay outside the gene matches. The CDR3 here is CASSAGVMTGELFF. The CDR3 nucleotides are TGTGCCAGCTCTGCGGGAGTAATGACCGGGGAGCTGTTTTTT. The variable domain in full, with the rest retrieved from reference TRBV7-2 and TRBJ2-2, is GAGVSQSPSNKVTEKGKDVELRCDPISGHTALYWYRQSLGQGLEFLIYFQGNSAPDKSGLPSDRFSAERTGGSVSTLTIQRTQQEDSAVYLCASSAGVMTGELFFGEGSRLTVL.

The rearrangement joins TRBV18 to TRBJ2-7; 8 bases line up with TRBD1. The CDR3 has 15 amino acids. V lost 0 bases, J lost 4 bases, and 5 bases stayed unmatched. Germline assignment: CDR1 KGHSH and CDR2 LQKENI. DNA of the CDR3: TGTGCCAGCTCACCACCGGGCAGGGGGCGATACGAGCAGTACTTC. This encodes CASSPPGRGRYEQYF.

On this clone: The same CDR3 arises from other DNA sequences in this sample as well. This chain links TRBV27 with TRBJ2-7; D is undetermined. Germline CDR1 is MNHEY and CDR2 is SMNVEV (reference sequence). Trimming pared 5 bases from V and 0 bases from J, leaving 17 bases between. This CDR3 comprises 16 residues. This CDR3 is CASSPDGGRPSYEQYF. CDR3 nucleotides: TGTGCCAGCAGTCCCGACGGCGGCCGTCCCTCCTACGAGCAGTACTTC.

Concerning this clone itself: A far larger clone is one nucleotide away, so this likely arose from a read error. This rearrangement joins TRBV2 to TRBJ1-5; D gene uncertain. The CDR3 contains 14 residues. Germline CDR1 is SNHLY and CDR2 is FYNNEI. CDR3 in DNA: TGTGCCGGCAGCTACGGATATAGCAATCAGCCCCAGCATTTT. This sequence encodes CAGSYGYSNQPQHF.

The CDR3 bases are TGCGCCAGCAGCCCGGGACAGGGTGGGCAAGAGACCCAGTACTTC. As protein: CASSPGQGGQETQYF. The genes are TRBV5-1 and TRBJ2-5, with 9 bases fitting TRBD1. J gave up 2 bases and V 4 bases, and 6 bases lay outside the gene matches. This CDR3 has 15 residues. Germline V gives CDR1 SGHRS, CDR2 YFSETQ.

This clone has only one observation. The chain couples TRBV19 to TRBJ1-2, with 10 bases aligning to TRBD1. The J segment lost 6 bases and the V segment lost 4 bases, leaving 8 bases of the junction unmatched. The CDR3 contains 15 residues. The germline V gene has CDR1 LNHDA and CDR2 SQIVND (reference sequence). In DNA form, the CDR3 reads TGTGCCAGTAGTACGACAGGGGGCGCAAAGGATGGCTACACCTTC. This gives the protein CASSTTGGAKDGYTF.

V gene TRBV28 combines with J gene TRBJ2-1; D is unclear. The germline V gene encodes CDR1 MDHEN and CDR2 SYDVKM. The V end lost 3 bases, the J end lost 8 bases, and 5 bases lay between the germline ends. CDR3 size: 11 residues. The CDR3 loop reads CASSLQDEQFF. The CDR3 DNA reads TGTGCCAGCAGTTTGCAAGATGAGCAGTTCTTC.

Regarding this clone: The junction does not match germline at one end; this may be a read error. The V call is TRBV30, the J call TRBJ2-7, with 7 bases matching TRBD1. The CDR3 runs 15 residues. Per germline, CDR1 GTSNPN and CDR2 SVGIG (reference sequence). CDR3 sequence: CAWSAPGTAFYKQYF. CDR3 coding DNA: TGTGCCTGGAGTGCCCCCGGGACAGCGTTCTACAAGCAATACTTC.